This TCR beta chain was recovered during a study of cytomegalovirus exposure and HLA in healthy donors. Primers included in the PCR were 60 Vbeta and 13 Jbeta primers. Profiled with immunoSEQ multiplex PCR; TCRdb holds only in-frame clones, not every one. The sample holds some 200,000 clones, approximately 78% seen once. Unmatched junction bases numbered 10, after V lost 5 bases and J lost 4 bases. CDR3 length: 15 amino acids. Per germline, CDR1 MDHEN and CDR2 SYDVKM. This clone was counted once. The clonotype comes from a woman between 18 and 29 years old in good health and CMV-seronegative. The sequenced sample was PBMCs. The chain couples TRBV28 to TRBJ2-7, with TRBD2 matching 8 bases. The CDR3 here is CASSGAGGNEYEQYF. As DNA, the CDR3 is TGTGCCAGCAGTGGTGCGGGGGGCAATGAGTACGAGCAGTACTTC.